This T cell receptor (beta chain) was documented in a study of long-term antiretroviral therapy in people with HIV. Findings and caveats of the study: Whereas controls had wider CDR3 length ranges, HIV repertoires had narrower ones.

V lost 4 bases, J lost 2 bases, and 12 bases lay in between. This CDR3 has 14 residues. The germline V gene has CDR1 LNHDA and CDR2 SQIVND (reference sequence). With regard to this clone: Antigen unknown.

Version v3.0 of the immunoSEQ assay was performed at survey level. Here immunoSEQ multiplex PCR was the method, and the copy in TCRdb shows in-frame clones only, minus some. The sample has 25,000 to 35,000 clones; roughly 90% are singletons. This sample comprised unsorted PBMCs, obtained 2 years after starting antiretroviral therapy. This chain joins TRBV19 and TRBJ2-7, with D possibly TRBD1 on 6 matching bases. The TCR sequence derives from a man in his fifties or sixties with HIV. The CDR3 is CASSTTGSTYEQYF. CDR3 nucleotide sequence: TGTGCCAGTAGTACGACAGGTTCTACCTACGAGCAGTACTTC.